The 16 T cell receptor beta chains below come from one sample, sequenced in a study of blood T cell repertoires in COVID-19. The protocol was immunoSEQ multiplex PCR, while the TCRdb copy is restricted to in-frame clones and leaves out a portion. The sample includes about 210,000 clones, 80% to 90% of them seen just once. The source material was PBMCs or T cells enriched from blood (not recorded which). These receptors were obtained from a man between 18 and 29 years old with acute COVID-19.

V gene TRBV24-1 combines with J gene TRBJ1-5, with 8 positions matching TRBD1. The CDR3 spans 19 residues. The germline V gene encodes CDR1 KGHDR and CDR2 SFDVKD. The CDR3 coding sequence is TGTGCGAAATCGACCTCCGGGACAGGATTTTCCTTGAGGAATCAGCCCCAGCATTTT. Encoded protein: CAKSTSGTGFSLRNQPQHF.

The chain is built from TRBV11-2 and TRBJ1-6; 7 bases align to TRBD1. With 5 bases clipped from V and 7 bases from J, the junction kept 8 bases outside the gene matches. Germline-derived CDR1 and CDR2 are SGHAT and FQNNGV. The CDR3 consists of 15 residues. CDR3 coding DNA: TGTGCCAGCAGCCCAGGGACAGTCAAAAATTCACCCCTCCACTTT. Protein: CASSPGTVKNSPLHF.

This chain connects TRBV7-8 to TRBJ2-7; D is ambiguous. Deletions cut 5 bases from V and 3 bases from J, with 5 bases between. CDR1 and CDR2 from the germline V gene are SGHVS and FQNEAQ. CDR3 length equals 11 residues. The DNA for the CDR3 is TGTGCCAGCAGCCCAAACTACGAGCAGTACTTC. This translates into CASSPNYEQYF. The variable domain in full, with the rest retrieved from reference TRBV7-8 and TRBJ2-7, is GAGVSQSPRYKVAKRGQDVALRCDPISGHVSLFWYQQALGQGPEFLTYFQNEAQLDKSGLPSDRFFAERPEGSVSTLKIQRTQQEDSAVYLCASSPNYEQYFGPGTRLTVT.

The chain joins TRBV30 to TRBJ1-5; D not resolved. The V end lost 0 bases, the J end lost 5 bases, and 8 bases lay between the germline ends. This CDR3 has 13 residues. CDR1 GTSNPN and CDR2 SVGIG come from the germline V gene (reference sequence). CDR3 sequence: CAWSVREYQPQHF. The CDR3 nucleotides are TGTGCCTGGAGTGTCCGCGAATATCAGCCCCAGCATTTT.

The CDR3 nucleotides are TGTGCCAGCAGTTCATCTCCGGGACATAGCAATCAGCCCCAGCATTTT. Protein product: CASSSSPGHSNQPQHF. This sequence joins TRBV7-2 and TRBJ1-5; weak D call: TRBD1 (6 bases). Germline V lookup: CDR1 SGHTA, CDR2 FQGNSA. The CDR3 loop spans 16 amino acids. V was trimmed by 6 bases and J by 0 bases, leaving 15 bases between them.

A word on this clone: The sample has other DNA sequences that encode this CDR3 too. The gene calls are TRBV29-1 and TRBJ2-7; tentative D call: TRBD1 (6 bases). Germline V gene sequence: CDR1 SQVTM, CDR2 ANQGSEA. Trimming cost V 3 bases and J 4 bases, with 10 bases left between them. The length of the CDR3 is 12 residues. The CDR3, as DNA: TGCAGCGTTGATGGGCAGGGGTACGAGCAGTACTTC. It yields the protein CSVDGQGYEQYF.

The chain carries TRBV5-1 and TRBJ2-5; no firm D call. Looked up from germline, CDR1 is SGHRS and CDR2 is YFSETQ. V lost 3 bases, J lost 2 bases, and 14 bases lay in between. The CDR3 length is 15 residues. CDR3 nucleotides: TGCGCCAGCAGCTCCCTCCCCGTAAAACAAGAGACCCAGTACTTC. Its protein product is CASSSLPVKQETQYF.

The chain employs TRBV28 and TRBJ1-4; TRBD1 is a possible D gene (6 bases). Germline CDR1 is MDHEN and CDR2 is SYDVKM. CDR3 length equals 15 residues. V dropped 6 bases and J dropped 5 bases, with 16 bases sitting between them. The CDR3 DNA reads TGTGCCAGCAGCCGTGGGGGCGGCGGAAATGAAAAACTGTTTTTT. As protein: CASSRGGGGNEKLFF. The full variable domain, with the rest looked up from reference TRBV28 and TRBJ1-4, is DVKVTQSSRYLVKRTGEKVFLECVQDMDHENMFWYRQDPGLGLRLIYFSYDVKMKEKGDIPEGYSVSREKKERFSLILESASTNQTSMYLCASSRGGGGNEKLFFGSGTQLSVL.

The V gene is TRBV19, the J gene TRBJ2-1; 11 bases are shared with TRBD2. Germline V gene lookup returns CDR1 LNHDA and CDR2 SQIVND (reference sequence). V lost 5 bases, J lost 1 base, and 7 bases stayed unmatched. The CDR3 is made up of 17 amino acids. This chain's CDR3 is CASSLAGGPFSYNEQFF. The CDR3, as DNA: TGTGCCAGTAGTTTAGCGGGAGGGCCTTTTTCCTACAATGAGCAGTTCTTC.

The V and J genes are TRBV5-1 and TRBJ2-7; weak D call: TRBD2 (6 bases). V was trimmed by 3 bases and J by 3 bases, leaving 16 bases between them. CDR1 and CDR2 from the germline V gene are SGHRS and YFSETQ. The CDR3 is 15 amino acids. DNA of the CDR3: TGCGCCAGCAGCTCGGGGGACGGAGGAATCTACGAGCAGTACTTC. It specifies CASSSGDGGIYEQYF.

The chain combines TRBV30 with TRBJ2-1; possibly TRBD2 for D (5 bases). CDR1 is GTSNPN and CDR2 is SVGIG in the germline V gene (reference sequence). V was cut by 0 bases and J by 8 bases, with 14 bases left in between. The CDR3 loop spans 14 amino acids. This chain's CDR3 is CAWSVLVSVHEQFF. CDR3 in DNA: TGTGCCTGGAGTGTACTTGTTAGCGTCCATGAGCAGTTCTTC.

The rearrangement links TRBV6-1 to TRBJ2-5; D is undetermined. V was trimmed by 0 bases and J by 1 base, leaving 9 bases between them. The germline CDR1 and CDR2 sequences are MNHNS and SASEGT. The CDR3 totals 15 residues. CDR3 sequence reads: CASSEADGVQETQYF. The CDR3 DNA reads TGTGCCAGCAGTGAAGCGGATGGAGTCCAAGAGACCCAGTACTTC.

This sequence joins TRBV24-1 and TRBJ2-7; perhaps TRBD2 as D (5 bases). V gave up 1 base and J gave up 3 bases, with 6 bases separating them. The CDR3 is 13 amino acids. Germline lookup yields CDR1 KGHDR and CDR2 SFDVKD. The CDR3 region is CATSDFEGYEQYF. CDR3 nucleotides: TGTGCCACCAGTGATTTTGAGGGCTACGAGCAGTACTTC.

The CDR3: CASSQGAGAVSDTQYF. As DNA, the CDR3 is TGCGCCAGCAGTCAGGGAGCAGGGGCCGTCAGTGATACGCAGTATTTT. V gene TRBV23-1 combines with J gene TRBJ2-3; TRBD1 might be the D (6 bases). Being an ORF, TRBV23-1 has a function that is uncertain. The CDR3 sequence is 16 residues long. Trimming took off 3 bases at V and 6 bases at J, with 19 bases between the two ends.

V gene TRBV28 combines with J gene TRBJ1-1; TRBD1 agrees at 9 bases. The germline V gene encodes CDR1 MDHEN and CDR2 SYDVKM. This CDR3 is 18 amino acids long. V trimming: 6 bases; J trimming: 1 base; junction bases outside the gene matches: 15. The CDR3 loop is CASRSPRTGDGRNTEAFF. Written as DNA, the CDR3 is TGTGCCAGCAGATCCCCCCGGACAGGGGACGGAAGGAACACTGAAGCTTTCTTT.

This clone was seen once. V gene TRBV2 combines with J gene TRBJ2-7, with no clear D. Germline loops: CDR1 SNHLY, CDR2 FYNNEI. The CDR3 consists of 12 residues. Trimming pared 8 bases from V and 7 bases from J, leaving 15 bases between. The CDR3: CASALRPVEQYF. CDR3 nucleotide sequence: TGTGCCAGCGCGCTGAGGCCCGTGGAGCAGTACTTC.